This T cell receptor (beta chain) appears in the sequencing data of a study of blood T cells in healthy people across ages. Findings of the study overall: Fewer expanded clones and more diversity marked long-lived versus aged donors. The recorded TCR beta diversity per million T cells decreased in a roughly linear manner with age.

Trimming took 1 base from V and 5 from J, leaving 12 bases between them. CDR1 and CDR2 (germline): LGHNA, YNFKEQ. This CDR3 is 15 amino acids long. Remarks on this clonotype: Its antigen is unknown.

Through a sample-barcoded 5' primer and a J-beta primer mix, a second PCR was run for roughly 6 to 12 cycles. Each cDNA molecule was tagged by a template-switch adaptor that had 12 random nucleotides. TCRdb re-called the 5' RACE reads with MiXCR, one entry per CDR3 protein. The table shows roughly 550,000 distinct CDR3 sequences, with around 24% occurring only once. This sample also belongs to another study, concerning T cells of mothers and their children. That work states: Related mother-child pairs showed slightly, non-significantly higher overlap than unrelated pairs.

The genes are TRBV4-2 and TRBJ2-1; D remains ambiguous. Sequencing input: blood. The receptor's source is a boy between 10 and 17 years old in good health. CDR3: CASSQARLSNNEQFF. As DNA, the CDR3 is TGTGCCAGCAGCCAAGCTAGATTATCAAACAATGAGCAGTTCTTC.